The rows below give T cell receptor beta chains drawn from one sample of a study of blood T cell repertoires in COVID-19. The protocol was immunoSEQ multiplex PCR, while the TCRdb copy is restricted to in-frame clones and leaves out a portion. The sample lists 250,000 to 350,000 clones, roughly 87% seen once, with roughly 2.3% in the top ten. What was sequenced was peripheral blood. The receptors here all came from a man between 18 and 29 years old with active or convalescent COVID-19. CDR3s include the opening cysteine and the closing phenylalanine or tryptophan. The order of the fields is CDR3 DNA, CDR3 protein, clone size, D gene, V gene, J gene. D genes are given only for firm matches. Expanded clones are given a class, and other clones once, few, many or no size at all.

cdr3_nt: TGTGCCAGTAGTTTCGGGATTCAAACCTACGAGCAGTACTTC; cdr3_aa: CASSFGIQTYEQYF; clone_size: .; d_call: .; v_call: TRBV19; j_call: TRBJ2-7
cdr3_nt: TGTGCCAGCAGTTTATTTCAGGGTAATCTTTCACCCCTCCACTTT; cdr3_aa: CASSLFQGNLSPLHF; clone_size: once; d_call: .; v_call: TRBV27; j_call: TRBJ1-6
cdr3_nt: TGTGCCAGCAGTTTTGGGGGAGGGTTACGAGAGCAGTACTTC; cdr3_aa: CASSFGGGLREQYF; clone_size: .; d_call: TRBD2; v_call: TRBV27; j_call: TRBJ2-7
cdr3_nt: TGTGCCAGCAGTTACTTCGCGGCGGAGGAGCAGTACTTC; cdr3_aa: CASSYFAAEEQYF; clone_size: .; d_call: .; v_call: TRBV6-6; j_call: TRBJ2-7
cdr3_nt: TGTGCCAGCAGTTTTACCGTGCGGGGCCCACACGAGCAGTTCTTC; cdr3_aa: CASSFTVRGPHEQFF; clone_size: .; d_call: .; v_call: TRBV27; j_call: TRBJ2-1
cdr3_nt: TGTGCCAGCAGTAGGGGATCCTACGAGCAGTACTTC; cdr3_aa: CASSRGSYEQYF; clone_size: .; d_call: .; v_call: TRBV5-5; j_call: TRBJ2-7
cdr3_nt: TGCGCCAGCAGCCAAGCAAGGGGCTCTGGAAACACCATATATTTT; cdr3_aa: CASSQARGSGNTIYF; clone_size: .; d_call: .; v_call: TRBV4-3; j_call: TRBJ1-3
cdr3_nt: TGCGCCAGCAGCCCCCACGGGCGGGAGGGCCTCCACGAGCAGTACTTC; cdr3_aa: CASSPHGREGLHEQYF; clone_size: .; d_call: TRBD2; v_call: TRBV4-1; j_call: TRBJ2-7
cdr3_nt: TGTGCCAGCAATGCGCTGGGGCTTAGCTCCTACAATGAGCAGTTCTTC; cdr3_aa: CASNALGLSSYNEQFF; clone_size: once; d_call: .; v_call: TRBV6-6; j_call: TRBJ2-1
cdr3_nt: TGCAGCGCCAAGGGGGCCACTGAAGCTTTCTTT; cdr3_aa: CSAKGATEAFF; clone_size: once; d_call: TRBD1; v_call: TRBV29-1; j_call: TRBJ1-1
cdr3_nt: TGCGCCAGCAGCTTGGGTCAGGGGGCGCCGACATGGGGCTACACCTTC; cdr3_aa: CASSLGQGAPTWGYTF; clone_size: .; d_call: TRBD1; v_call: TRBV5-1; j_call: TRBJ1-2
cdr3_nt: TGTGCCAGCAGTCGACAGGGGGCGTACGGCTATGGCTACACCTTC; cdr3_aa: CASSRQGAYGYGYTF; clone_size: .; d_call: TRBD1; v_call: TRBV27; j_call: TRBJ1-2
cdr3_nt: TGTGCCAGCAGTTATGGAGGTGGAAACACCATATATTTT; cdr3_aa: CASSYGGGNTIYF; clone_size: .; d_call: .; v_call: TRBV6-6; j_call: TRBJ1-3
cdr3_nt: TGTGCCAGCAGCCTTGGAGAAGGTCGGACTGAAGCTTTCTTT; cdr3_aa: CASSLGEGRTEAFF; clone_size: .; d_call: .; v_call: TRBV4-2; j_call: TRBJ1-1
cdr3_nt: TGCGCCAGCAGCTTGGTGCCCTCGGTGGGGGAGCTGTTTTTT; cdr3_aa: CASSLVPSVGELFF; clone_size: .; d_call: .; v_call: TRBV5-1; j_call: TRBJ2-2
cdr3_nt: TGTGCCAGCAGCCGCCATCGGCTAGCGGGCCCGGTGGGCAATGAGCAGTTCTTC; cdr3_aa: CASSRHRLAGPVGNEQFF; clone_size: once; d_call: TRBD2; v_call: TRBV7-6; j_call: TRBJ2-1
cdr3_nt: TGCGCCAGCAGCTTTGGGGGGGCCGGGGAGCTGTTTTTT; cdr3_aa: CASSFGGAGELFF; clone_size: .; d_call: TRBD2; v_call: TRBV5-1; j_call: TRBJ2-2
cdr3_nt: TGTGCCAGCCGCGATTTCCGGGGGGGCCCGAACATTCAGTACTTC; cdr3_aa: CASRDFRGGPNIQYF; clone_size: .; d_call: TRBD2; v_call: TRBV13; j_call: TRBJ2-4
cdr3_nt: TGTGCCAGCAGCCGGACAGGGTGGGAAAAACTGTTTTTT; cdr3_aa: CASSRTGWEKLFF; clone_size: .; d_call: TRBD1; v_call: TRBV12-3/TRBV12-4; j_call: TRBJ1-4
cdr3_nt: TGTGCCAGCAGCCTTGTAAGGCGGGGGCAAGAGACCCAGTACTTC; cdr3_aa: CASSLVRRGQETQYF; clone_size: .; d_call: TRBD2; v_call: TRBV7-9; j_call: TRBJ2-5
cdr3_nt: TGTGCCAGCACCGACGGGACTAGCGGGAGGGGTTCGCCAGAGACCCAGTACTTC; cdr3_aa: CASTDGTSGRGSPETQYF; clone_size: .; d_call: TRBD2; v_call: TRBV27; j_call: TRBJ2-5
cdr3_nt: TGTGCCAGCAGCCGTGGGACTGTCCGGACAGATACGCAGTATTTT; cdr3_aa: CASSRGTVRTDTQYF; clone_size: .; d_call: .; v_call: TRBV6-1; j_call: TRBJ2-3
cdr3_nt: TGTGCCAGCTGGCGGCCGAACACTGAAGCTTTCTTT; cdr3_aa: CASWRPNTEAFF; clone_size: .; d_call: .; v_call: TRBV19; j_call: TRBJ1-1
cdr3_nt: TGTGCCAGCAGTTACCCCTCCTTAGCGGGGGCTAACGAGCAGTACTTC; cdr3_aa: CASSYPSLAGANEQYF; clone_size: .; d_call: TRBD2; v_call: TRBV6-6; j_call: TRBJ2-7
cdr3_nt: TGTGCCAGCAGCCCCTCCTACCCAGGACTAGCGGGGACCTACAATGAGCAGTTCTTC; cdr3_aa: CASSPSYPGLAGTYNEQFF; clone_size: once; d_call: TRBD2; v_call: TRBV3-1/TRBV3-2; j_call: TRBJ2-1
cdr3_nt: TGTGCCAGCAGCCACACGACAAACAGGGTATCGCATGGCTACACCTTC; cdr3_aa: CASSHTTNRVSHGYTF; clone_size: .; d_call: .; v_call: TRBV14; j_call: TRBJ1-2
cdr3_nt: TGTGCCAGCAGCCAAGCTAGTTTTGAGACCCAGTACTTC; cdr3_aa: CASSQASFETQYF; clone_size: .; d_call: .; v_call: TRBV3-1/TRBV3-2; j_call: TRBJ2-5
cdr3_nt: TGTGCCAGCAGCCAACCTTGGGCGCCAGATACGCAGTATTTT; cdr3_aa: CASSQPWAPDTQYF; clone_size: few; d_call: .; v_call: TRBV3-1/TRBV3-2; j_call: TRBJ2-3
cdr3_nt: TGTGCCAGCAGCTTAGTCGGACTAGCTTTTTACGAGCAGTACTTC; cdr3_aa: CASSLVGLAFYEQYF; clone_size: few; d_call: TRBD2; v_call: TRBV13; j_call: TRBJ2-7
cdr3_nt: TGTGCCAGCAGTTTCGTCACTAGCGGGGGGGAGCTGTTTTTT; cdr3_aa: CASSFVTSGGELFF; clone_size: .; d_call: TRBD2; v_call: TRBV27; j_call: TRBJ2-2
cdr3_nt: TGCGCCAGCAGCTTGGAGGGGGCGGGGACCAAAGCTTTCTTT; cdr3_aa: CASSLEGAGTKAFF; clone_size: .; d_call: TRBD1; v_call: TRBV5-1; j_call: TRBJ1-1
cdr3_nt: TGTGCCAGCAGCGTCTTAGCGGGGAGCTCCTACAATGAGCAGTTCTTC; cdr3_aa: CASSVLAGSSYNEQFF; clone_size: .; d_call: TRBD2; v_call: TRBV9; j_call: TRBJ2-1
cdr3_nt: TGTGCCAGCACCAAAGACAGGGGATACACTGAAGCTTTCTTT; cdr3_aa: CASTKDRGYTEAFF; clone_size: .; d_call: TRBD1; v_call: TRBV11-2; j_call: TRBJ1-1